Given below is one TCR beta chain in context. Its antigen is unidentified. These data belong to a study of OX40 agonist ivuxolimab in advanced cancers. Patients were ineligible given autoimmune disease history or systemic immunosuppression. Blood got drawn at baseline, again on cycle 4 day 1, and then on cycle 7 day 1. Libraries were prepared by immunoSEQ multiplex PCR; TCRdb keeps only in-frame clonotypes and omits some of them. The sample has tens of thousands of clones, approximately 82% seen once. Notes on the study in general: CD4+ and CD8+ T cells in blood underwent clonal expansion by week 6 at 0.1 to 3.0 mg/kg.

CDR3 length: 15 residues. The germline CDR1 and CDR2 sequences are LNHDA and SQIVND (reference sequence). With 6 bases clipped from V and 0 bases from J, the junction kept 4 bases outside the gene matches. This specimen was CD4+ or CD8+ T cells sorted from blood, taken in a trial of the OX40 agonist ivuxolimab. The V call is TRBV19, the J call TRBJ2-7, with 11 bases fitting TRBD1. This receptor was identified in an adult with an advanced solid tumor such as melanoma, head and neck, liver or kidney cancer. CDR3 coding DNA: TGTGCCAGTAGCCGTGGGACAGGGGGCTCCTACGAGCAGTACTTC. Its protein is CASSRGTGGSYEQYF.